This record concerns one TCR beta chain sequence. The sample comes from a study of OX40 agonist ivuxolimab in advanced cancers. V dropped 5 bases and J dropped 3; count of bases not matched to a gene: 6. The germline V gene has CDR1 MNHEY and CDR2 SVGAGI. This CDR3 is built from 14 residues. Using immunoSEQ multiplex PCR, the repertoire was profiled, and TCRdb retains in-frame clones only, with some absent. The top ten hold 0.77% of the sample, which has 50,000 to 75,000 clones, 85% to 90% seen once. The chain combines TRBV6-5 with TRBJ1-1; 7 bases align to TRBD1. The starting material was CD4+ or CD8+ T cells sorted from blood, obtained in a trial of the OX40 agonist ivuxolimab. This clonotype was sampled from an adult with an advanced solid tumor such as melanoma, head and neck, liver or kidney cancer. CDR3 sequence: CASSRGTADTEAFF. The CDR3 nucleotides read TGTGCCAGCAGTAGGGGGACAGCCGACACTGAAGCTTTCTTT.